Each of the 18 T cell receptor beta chains below was sequenced from the same sample in a study of response to subunit inactivated influenza vaccine. MiXCR, applied by TCRdb to the RT-PCR reads, yields one record per CDR3 protein. Altogether about 650,000 distinct CDR3 sequences are present, about 15% being singletons, with the ten largest covering 7.5% to 8%. The sequences come from PBMCs from blood, collected roughly 15 days before vaccination. The receptors were gathered from a man aged 45-65 years who received an inactivated influenza vaccine.

This clonotype came up a few times. This rearrangement joins TRBV20-1 to TRBJ2-2; TRBD2 agrees at 7 bases. This CDR3 comprises 16 residues. V was pared by 5 bases and J by 7 bases, with 16 bases of the junction left unmatched. Germline CDR1 reads DFQATT; CDR2 reads SNEGSKA (reference sequence). In DNA, the CDR3 is TGCAGTGCTTCAAGCGGGACCAATCTCTATGGCGGGGAGCTGTTTTTT. It yields the protein CSASSGTNLYGGELFF.

This clonotype has more than one count but fewer than ten. This rearrangement joins TRBV5-1 to TRBJ2-5, with D perhaps matching TRBD1 or TRBD2 (5 bases each). V lost 2 bases, J lost 3 bases, and 11 bases lay in between. In germline, CDR1 is SGHRS, CDR2 YFSETQ. CDR3 length: 14 amino acids. CDR3 nucleotide sequence: TGCGCCAGCAGCTTTTCTCGAGGGGAAGAGACCCAGTACTTC. Translated: CASSFSRGEETQYF. Using reference TRBV5-1 and TRBJ2-5 for the parts outside the CDR3, the full variable domain is KAGVTQTPRYLIKTRGQQVTLSCSPISGHRSVSWYQQTPGQGLQFLFEYFSETQRNKGNFPGRFSGRQFSNSRSEMNVSTLELGDSALYLCASSFSRGEETQYFGPGTRLLVL.

There are a few counts of this clonotype. The chain carries TRBV25-1 and TRBJ1-2; D gene uncertain. Deletions cut 3 bases from V and 4 bases from J, with 15 bases between. The CDR3 extends over 15 amino acids. Germline V gene lookup returns CDR1 MGHDK and CDR2 SYGVNS. CDR3: CASSESRGFSYGYTF. The CDR3 bases are TGTGCCAGCAGTGAGTCTCGGGGATTCAGCTATGGCTACACCTTC.

This clonotype has a handful of counts. The chain couples TRBV5-5 to TRBJ2-7, with a tentative D call TRBD2 (5 bases). Trimming removed 0 bases at V and 2 bases at J, with 12 bases between. The CDR3 is made up of 15 amino acids. In germline, CDR1 is SGHKS, CDR2 YYEKEE (reference sequence). The CDR3 loop is CASSLADGGTYEQYF. CDR3 DNA sequence: TGTGCCAGCAGCTTGGCCGACGGAGGAACCTACGAGCAGTACTTC.

The rearrangement uses TRBV7-9 and TRBJ2-5; D perhaps matches TRBD2 (5 bases). The CDR3 runs to 13 residues. The germline V gene has CDR1 SEHNR and CDR2 FQNEAQ (reference sequence). With 6 bases removed from V and 2 bases from J, the gap between germline ends came to 10 bases. CDR3 sequence (DNA): TGTGCCAGCAGACCCTCGGGGCAAGAGACCCAGTACTTC. As protein: CASRPSGQETQYF.

The table lists this clonotype with a few counts. The chain joins TRBV27 to TRBJ2-1, with TRBD2 identical over 10 bases. V lost 7 bases, J lost 7 bases, and 13 bases stayed unmatched. The CDR3 sequence is 16 residues long. CDR1 and CDR2 from the germline V gene are MNHEY and SMNVEV (reference sequence). CDR3 in DNA: TGTGCCAGCATCTCACTAGCGGGAATACGAGCGAATGAGCAGTTCTTC. Encoded protein: CASISLAGIRANEQFF.

This clonotype appeared many times. The rearrangement links TRBV5-6 to TRBJ1-2; D perhaps matches TRBD1 (6 bases). The germline CDR1 and CDR2 sequences are SGHDT and YYEEEE. The CDR3 is made up of 14 amino acids. V dropped 6 bases and J dropped 3 bases, with 15 bases sitting between them. CDR3 DNA: TGTGCCAGCAATCCGACGGGGGGCCACTATGGCTACACCTTC. Translating it yields CASNPTGGHYGYTF.

This clonotype has a handful of counts. The DNA for the CDR3 is TGTGCCAGCAGTTTACAGGTTAATAGCAATCAGCCCCAGCATTTT. Its protein is CASSLQVNSNQPQHF. The rearrangement uses TRBV12-3 or TRBV12-4 and TRBJ1-5; D gene uncertain. This CDR3 comprises 15 residues. V was cut by 2 bases and J by 0 bases, with 8 bases left in between.

There are a few counts of this clonotype. V gene TRBV7-9 combines with J gene TRBJ1-6; no definite D call. Trimming took 6 bases from V and 4 from J, leaving 13 bases between them. The germline V gene encodes CDR1 SEHNR and CDR2 FQNEAQ (reference sequence). The CDR3 is 15 amino acids. CDR3 region: CASRARDSYNSPLHF. The CDR3 region has the DNA TGTGCCAGCAGGGCCCGCGACTCATATAATTCACCCCTCCACTTT.

The chain recombines TRBV6-5 with TRBJ2-3; weak D call: TRBD2 (5 bases). V dropped 3 bases and J dropped 1 base, with 14 bases sitting between them. Germline V gene data show CDR1 as MNHEY and CDR2 as SVGAGI. The CDR3 covers 16 residues. This CDR3 is CASSYASRGGTDTQYF. The CDR3 DNA follows: TGTGCCAGCAGTTATGCTAGCCGGGGAGGCACAGATACGCAGTATTTT.

This clonotype was recorded many times. The chain links TRBV5-5 to TRBJ2-1, with 7 positions matching TRBD2. The junction had 14 bases not matched to a gene; V was cut back by 2 bases and J by 6 bases. The CDR3 has 17 amino acids. From germline, CDR1 is SGHKS and CDR2 YYEKEE (reference sequence). The CDR3 DNA is TGTGCCAGCAGCTTTAATTTTGCAGCGGGGCGGGTCAATGAGCAGTTCTTC. Its protein is CASSFNFAAGRVNEQFF.

V usage is TRBV12-3 or TRBV12-4 and J usage is TRBJ2-3; D possibly corresponds to TRBD2 (6 bases). The CDR3 totals 15 residues. Trimming took off 8 bases at V and 2 bases at J, with 17 bases between the two ends. In nucleotides, the CDR3 is TGTGCCAGCTGCGACTACCGGGACTTCACAGATACGCAGTATTTT. Translated, it gives CASCDYRDFTDTQYF.

The gene calls are TRBV28 and TRBJ2-7; the D is unclear. V lost 5 bases, J lost 4 bases, and 12 bases lay in between. From germline, CDR1 is MDHEN and CDR2 SYDVKM. This CDR3 is built from 13 residues. CDR3 nucleotides: TGTGCCAGCAGTGTAAAACGGGTGTACGAGCAGTACTTC. Translated, it gives CASSVKRVYEQYF.

This clonotype was recorded at least ten times. The genes are TRBV7-9 and TRBJ1-1; 9 bases map to TRBD1. Germline loops: CDR1 SEHNR, CDR2 FQNEAQ (reference sequence). The CDR3 runs 15 residues. Trimming took 4 bases from V and 4 from J; bases not matched to a gene: 7. CDR3 DNA: TGTGCCAGCAGCTACTCTCTGACAGGGGGCACTGAAGCTTTCTTT. Translating it yields CASSYSLTGGTEAFF.

The chain recombines TRBV12-3 or TRBV12-4 with TRBJ2-3, with a possible D match to TRBD2 (6 bases). This CDR3 comprises 14 residues. V lost 7 bases to trimming and J lost 5 bases, with 16 bases between them. CDR3 nucleotides: TGTGCCAGCACCCGGGCGGGAAAGAGAGATACGCAGTATTTT. Protein product: CASTRAGKRDTQYF.

In its sample, this clonotype was seen a few times. The J gene is TRBJ1-1, the V gene TRBV6-5; no definite D call. Per germline, CDR1 MNHEY and CDR2 SVGAGI. The CDR3 contains 15 residues. V lost 0 bases to trimming and J lost 2 bases, with 10 bases between them. Here the CDR3 reads CASSYSDSQNTEAFF. CDR3 DNA: TGTGCCAGCAGTTACTCGGACTCCCAAAACACTGAAGCTTTCTTT.

This clonotype was observed at least ten times. The V call is TRBV6-5, the J call TRBJ2-7, with a weak D call TRBD2 (5 bases). CDR3 length: 13 amino acids. Trimming took 6 bases from V and 3 from J, leaving 12 bases between them. Germline CDR1 reads MNHEY; CDR2 reads SVGAGI. CDR3 sequence (DNA): TGTGCCAGCAGCCGGGATTCCAACTACGAGCAGTACTTC. Amino acids: CASSRDSNYEQYF.

This clonotype was detected only a few times. A much bigger clone sits one base away, suggesting this may be a read error. In DNA, the CDR3 is TGTGCCAGCAGCGTGACAGGGTTCGCAGATACGCAGTATTTT. Its translation is CASSVTGFADTQYF. The rearrangement uses TRBV9 and TRBJ2-3; 7 nucleotides match TRBD1. V shed 2 bases and J 4 bases; nucleotides not matched to a gene: 4. The CDR3 has 14 residues. Germline CDR1 reads SGDLS; CDR2 reads YYNGEE.